This T cell receptor (beta chain) was captured by sequencing in a study of patients and donors after allogeneic stem cell transplantation. MiXCR, run by TCRdb on the RT-PCR reads, gives a single entry per CDR3 protein. This table holds 390,000 or so distinct CDR3 sequences, 16% found once. This clonotype appeared many times. The sequenced material came from blood, either unsorted or a sorted T cell fraction (not recorded which). The clonotype comes from a human donor who was either an allogeneic HSCT recipient or a stem cell or donor lymphocyte infusion donor (not recorded which). It is not recorded whose cells these are; they may come from a transplant donor.

This CDR3 reads CASSQDGGKETQYF. The CDR3 nucleotides are TGTGCCAGCAGCCAAGACGGGGGGAAAGAGACCCAGTACTTC. This chain connects TRBV4-2 to TRBJ2-5, with 7 positions matching TRBD2. CDR1 LGHNA and CDR2 YNFKEQ come from the germline V gene. J lost 3 bases, V lost 0 bases, and 1 base had no gene match. The CDR3 has 14 residues.